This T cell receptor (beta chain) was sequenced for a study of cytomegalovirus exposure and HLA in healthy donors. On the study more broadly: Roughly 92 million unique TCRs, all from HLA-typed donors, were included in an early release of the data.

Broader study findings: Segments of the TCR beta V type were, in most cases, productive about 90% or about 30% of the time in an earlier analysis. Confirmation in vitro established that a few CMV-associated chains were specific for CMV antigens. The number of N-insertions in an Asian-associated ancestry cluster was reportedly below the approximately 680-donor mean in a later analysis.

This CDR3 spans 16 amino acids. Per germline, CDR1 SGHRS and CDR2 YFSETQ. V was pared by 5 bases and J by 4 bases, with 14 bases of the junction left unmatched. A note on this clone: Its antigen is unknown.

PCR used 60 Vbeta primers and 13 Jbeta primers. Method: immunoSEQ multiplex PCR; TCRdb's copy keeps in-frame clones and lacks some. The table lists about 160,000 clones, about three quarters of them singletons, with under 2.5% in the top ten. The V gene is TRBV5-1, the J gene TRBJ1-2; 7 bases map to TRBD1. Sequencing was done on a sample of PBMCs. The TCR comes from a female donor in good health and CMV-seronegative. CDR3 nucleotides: TGCGCCAGCAGACTCGGGACAGAGGGATTTATCTATGGCTACACCTTC. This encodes CASRLGTEGFIYGYTF.